This entry describes one T cell receptor (beta chain). Its cognate antigen is unknown. The sequenced template was cDNA made from the entire isolated RNA. Deep immunoSEQ sequencing covered naive, central memory and regulatory T cell samples. This table comes from immunoSEQ multiplex PCR, and its TCRdb copy is limited to in-frame clones, with some not included. The table records fewer than 450,000 clones, around an eighth of them present only once. This CDR3 contains 13 residues. Germline V gene sequence: CDR1 MNHEY, CDR2 SVGAGI. V lost 2 bases and J 11 bases, leaving 15 bases between the germline ends. This entry is derived from a study of beta chain features in type 1 diabetes. Whole-study results and caveats: Possibly, sequencing cDNA over-represented cells that had high TCR expression levels. Patients' naive, central memory and Treg TCRB repertoires seemed closer to one another than those of healthy donors. Still unanswered here is whether HLA type influences TCRB rearrangement. Type 1 diabetes patients had moderately but significantly shorter TCRB CDR3s in all four CD4+ subsets.

The material sequenced was naive CD4+ T cells from blood. The receptor was isolated from a young woman with type 1 diabetes. This chain connects TRBV6-5 to TRBJ2-5; D ambiguous. Here the CDR3 reads CASSYPNEDRQYF. CDR3 nucleotide sequence: TGTGCCAGCAGTTACCCCAACGAGGATAGGCAGTACTTC.